The 2 T cell receptor beta chains given below trace back to one sample, sequenced in a study of cytomegalovirus exposure and HLA in healthy donors. In the PCR, 60 Vbeta and 13 Jbeta primers were used. Here immunoSEQ multiplex PCR was the method, and the copy in TCRdb shows in-frame clones only, minus some. Among 85,000 to 120,000 clones listed, 82% were seen once. The sequenced sample was PBMCs. These receptors were taken from a man in his forties or fifties in good health and CMV-seronegative.

The chain uses TRBV29-1 and TRBJ2-1; TRBD2 might be the D (6 bases). The CDR3 runs to 15 residues. CDR1 and CDR2 from the germline V gene are SQVTM and ANQGSEA. V gave up 8 bases and J gave up 9 bases, with 26 bases separating them. The CDR3 nucleotides read TGCAGCCCGCCCTTCGGGGGATTCCAAGAGGGTGAGCAGTTCTTC. It is translated as CSPPFGGFQEGEQFF.

This chain uses TRBV14 with TRBJ2-7, with 9 bases lining up with TRBD1. V dropped 1 base and J dropped 7; count of bases not matched to a gene: 5. Per germline, CDR1 SGHDN and CDR2 FVKESK. The CDR3 is 14 residues long. This chain's CDR3 is CASSQAGQGGEQYF. The CDR3, as DNA: TGTGCCAGCAGCCAAGCGGGACAGGGAGGGGAGCAGTACTTC.